Listed below are T cell receptor beta chains from one sample, sequenced in a study of blood T cells in healthy people across ages. From the 5' RACE reads, TCRdb called clonotypes with MiXCR, one entry per CDR3 protein. Of approximately 820,000 distinct CDR3 sequences listed, about 42% are singletons. Sequenced input: blood. The source of these receptors is a man in his sixties in good health. Both conserved end residues are part of each CDR3. The D gene is left open where the match is weak. Size is omitted from some rows. Given values are once, few, many or a class for expanded clones.

v_call	j_call	d_call	clone_size	cdr3_aa
TRBV27	TRBJ2-1	.	.	CASSLWFGGSSYNEQFF
TRBV5-1	TRBJ2-5	TRBD1	.	CASSPSGQGFQETQYF
TRBV4-2	TRBJ2-2	.	.	CASSQENQGELFF
TRBV7-8	TRBJ2-3	.	.	CASSHSSTGASTDTQYF
TRBV7-2	TRBJ2-2	TRBD2	.	CASSLERGRMAGELFF
TRBV9	TRBJ2-5	TRBD2	.	CASSDSGTTPHETQYF
TRBV12-3/TRBV12-4	TRBJ1-5	.	once	CASSLVVGGNQPQHF
TRBV5-1	TRBJ2-7	TRBD1	few	CASDPGQGKAEQYF
TRBV20-1	TRBJ1-2	TRBD1	many	CSATKSRDRGGGYTF
TRBV6-5	TRBJ1-1	TRBD1	.	CASRLQGLGTEAFF
TRBV15	TRBJ2-1	.	.	CATSRDSTGTLYNEQFF
TRBV12-3/TRBV12-4	TRBJ2-3	.	.	CASSLRSGTDTQYF
TRBV24-1	TRBJ2-3	.	few	CATSDASRGTDTQYF
TRBV28	TRBJ2-1	.	.	CASRHEPGQMGNEQFF
TRBV3-1	TRBJ2-5	.	.	CASSQERDWQGTQYF
TRBV14	.	.	.	CASSQGVETQYF
TRBV7-3	TRBJ2-1	TRBD2	.	CASSLTGGGVNEQFF
TRBV5-1	TRBJ2-1	.	few	CASSLVGGRGYNEQFF
TRBV2	TRBJ2-5	.	.	CASRGGYEQCF
TRBV20-1	TRBJ2-3	.	few	CSARFFGRSSTDTQYF